The source of this TCR beta chain is a study of T cell responses to AZD1222 COVID-19 vaccine. Study background: Analysis merged second doses at about 4 or about 12 weeks.

Sequenced by immunoSEQ multiplex PCR; TCRdb stores in-frame clones only, minus some. The sample holds about 88,000 clones, approximately 91% seen once. Germline V gene lookup returns CDR1 MNHEY and CDR2 SVGAGI. CDR3 length equals 12 residues. V was cut by 6 bases and J by 9 bases, with 12 bases left in between. About this clone itself: Its antigen remains unidentified.

Overall study results and limits: The span of vaccine-associated CD4 TCRs extended across spike, with dominance at 160-218 and 743-854. Two doses of AZD1222 preceded a rise in Spike-specific TCR breadth and depth. Clonal diversity may have been underestimated in mostly white British donors.

The chain is built from TRBV6-5 and TRBJ2-1, with D perhaps TRBD2 (5 bases). This material consisted of peripheral blood, taken on day 0 of AZD1222 vaccination. The source is an adult in good health. CDR3 DNA: TGTGCCAGCAGCCTCAGCGGCTTTGAGCAGTTCTTC. Encoded protein: CASSLSGFEQFF.